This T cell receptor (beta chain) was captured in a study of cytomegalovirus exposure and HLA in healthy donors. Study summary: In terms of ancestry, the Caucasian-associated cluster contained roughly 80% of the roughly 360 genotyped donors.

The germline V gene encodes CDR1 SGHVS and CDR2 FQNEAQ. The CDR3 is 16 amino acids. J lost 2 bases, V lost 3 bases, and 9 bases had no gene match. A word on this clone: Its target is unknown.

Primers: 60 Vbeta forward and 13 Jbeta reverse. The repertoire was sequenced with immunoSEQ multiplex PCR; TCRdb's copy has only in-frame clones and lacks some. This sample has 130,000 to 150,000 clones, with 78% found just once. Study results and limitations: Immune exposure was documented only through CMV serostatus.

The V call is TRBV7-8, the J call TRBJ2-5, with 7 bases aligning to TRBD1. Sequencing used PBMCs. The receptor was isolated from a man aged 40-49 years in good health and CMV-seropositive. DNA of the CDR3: TGTGCCAGCAGCTTGGACCCCGGGACAGCACAAGAGACCCAGTACTTC. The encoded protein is CASSLDPGTAQETQYF.